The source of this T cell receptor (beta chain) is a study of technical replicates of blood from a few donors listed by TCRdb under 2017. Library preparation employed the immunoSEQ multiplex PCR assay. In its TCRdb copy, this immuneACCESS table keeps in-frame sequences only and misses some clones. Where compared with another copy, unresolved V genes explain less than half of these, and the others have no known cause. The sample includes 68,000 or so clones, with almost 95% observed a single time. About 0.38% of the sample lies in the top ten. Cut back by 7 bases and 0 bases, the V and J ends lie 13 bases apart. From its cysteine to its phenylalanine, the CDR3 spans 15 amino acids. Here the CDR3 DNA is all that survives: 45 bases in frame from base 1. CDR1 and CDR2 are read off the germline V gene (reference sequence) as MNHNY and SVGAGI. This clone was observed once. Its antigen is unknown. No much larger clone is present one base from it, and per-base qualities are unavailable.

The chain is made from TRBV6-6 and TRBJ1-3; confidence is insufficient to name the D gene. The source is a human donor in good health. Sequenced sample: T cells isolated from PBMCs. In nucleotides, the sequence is TGTGCCAGCATACCTTTGGACTTCTCTGGAAACACCATATATTTT. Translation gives CASIPLDFSGNTIYF.